This is a list of T cell receptor beta chains from one sample in a study of blood T cells in healthy people across ages. MiXCR, applied by TCRdb to the 5' RACE reads, yields one record per CDR3 protein. This table holds 700,000 to 900,000 distinct CDR3 sequences, 50% to 65% found once. The sample taken for sequencing was blood. These receptors all come from an elderly man in good health. Each CDR3 is given without its conserved first and last residue.

len | j_gene | v_gene | CDR3aa
10 | TRBJ2-6 | TRBV7-9 | ASSSLSNVLT
10 | TRBJ2-7 | TRBV20-1 | SAPDLVYEQY
12 | TRBJ2-5 | TRBV10-3 | AIRGGESYNEQY
12 | TRBJ1-2 | TRBV3-1 | ASSYDRGNYGYT
10 | TRBJ2-5 | TRBV29-1 | SAGGGEETQY
12 | TRBJ2-7 | TRBV5-1 | ASSLTALWDEQY
12 | TRBJ2-7 | TRBV28 | ASRAAWISNEQY
11 | TRBJ2-1 | TRBV5-6 | ASSDGTPNEQF
14 | TRBJ2-5 | TRBV14 | ASSQDRNRAGETQY
11 | TRBJ2-1 | TRBV27 | ASFSGRSREQF
13 | TRBJ2-7 | TRBV5-1 | ASSLASLAGNEQY
13 | TRBJ1-5 | TRBV5-5 | ASSPGQGALQPQH
17 | TRBJ2-1 | TRBV20-1 | SARSLSGTGVMSYNEQF
12 | TRBJ2-3 | TRBV11-1 | ASSSGLTADTQY
11 | TRBJ1-1 | TRBV7-2 | ASSIGWNTEAF
13 | TRBJ2-5 | TRBV10-3 | ATGLAGVKQETQY
11 | TRBJ2-4 | TRBV20-1 | SASPLEGNIQY
13 | TRBJ2-2 | TRBV2 | ASSEAVGRIGELF
12 | TRBJ1-4 | TRBV27 | ASSPGTGQEKLF
13 | NA | TRBV20-1 | SARGGTSGTYEQY
13 | TRBJ2-1 | TRBV2 | VSRELAGPADEQF
8 | TRBJ2-7 | TRBV28 | ASRQYEQY
11 | TRBJ2-1 | TRBV6-2/TRBV6-3 | ASSYPPLGEQF
11 | TRBJ2-1 | TRBV5-1 | ASSLTLADLWF
13 | TRBJ1-2 | TRBV27 | ASSLYPPGAYGYT
11 | TRBJ2-1 | TRBV2 | ASSSERERKQF
9 | NA | TRBV6-5 | ATDREGEQY
11 | TRBJ1-4 | TRBV20-1 | SARAGGNEKLF
13 | TRBJ2-7 | TRBV20-1 | SARDSAGAHYEQY
13 | TRBJ2-3 | TRBV20-1 | SARGDSRNTDTQY
11 | TRBJ1-6 | TRBV9 | ASRDRGDSPLH
13 | TRBJ1-2 | TRBV5-5 | ASRRWTDANYGYT
15 | TRBJ2-1 | TRBV11-3 | ASSSGPLAGGPGEQF
14 | NA | TRBV6-6 | ASSYSTGGYSYEQY